The present TCR beta chain was sequenced within a study of cytomegalovirus exposure and HLA in healthy donors. Study-wide points: In an earlier analysis, about 87% or about 30%: the productive usage of most TCR beta V segments. Reportedly, fewer N-insertions than the approximately 690-donor mean appeared in an Asian-associated ancestry cluster in a later analysis.

PCR primers comprised 60 Vbeta and 13 Jbeta primers. The repertoire was sequenced with immunoSEQ multiplex PCR; TCRdb's copy has only in-frame clones and lacks some. The data show 100,000 to 150,000 clones, with about two thirds seen just once and 4.2% held by the top ten. The V gene lost 4 bases and the J gene lost 3 bases, with 7 bases spanning the gap. CDR1 and CDR2 (germline): MNHEY, SVGAGI. The CDR3 covers 13 residues. As for this clone: What it binds is unknown.

This rearrangement joins TRBV6-5 to TRBJ2-1, with a tentative D call TRBD1 (6 bases). The sample consisted of PBMCs. This clonotype was sampled from a man aged 50-60 years in good health and CMV-seropositive. The chain's CDR3 is CASSLTGYNEQFF. The CDR3 DNA follows: TGTGCCAGCAGTTTGACAGGCTACAATGAGCAGTTCTTC.